Detailed here is one TCR beta chain. The antigen is undetermined. The sample originates from a study of cytomegalovirus exposure and HLA in healthy donors. General study findings and limits: The study listed 150 to 200 cytomegalovirus-associated TCR beta chains.

Researchers ran the PCR with 60 Vbeta and 13 Jbeta primers. Only in-frame clones appear in the TCRdb table, and some are missing; sequencing was by immunoSEQ multiplex PCR. Here the sample spans about 150,000 clones, just under 75% being singletons. Trimming took 4 bases from V and 0 from J; bases not matched to a gene: 2. The germline V gene has CDR1 MRHNA and CDR2 SNTAGT. CDR3 size: 15 residues. Though nominally healthy at sampling, donors likely had unrecorded immune exposures. The sample consisted of PBMCs. The chain is built from TRBV6-4 and TRBJ2-3; 9 bases map to TRBD2. The TCR sequence derives from a woman between 18 and 30 years old in good health and CMV-seronegative. The CDR3 DNA reads TGTGCCAGCAGTGCGCTAGCGGGGAGCACAGATACGCAGTATTTT. As protein: CASSALAGSTDTQYF.